Below, 7 T cell receptor beta chains from the same sample are listed, as sequenced in a study of cytomegalovirus exposure and HLA in healthy donors. In the PCR, 60 Vbeta and 13 Jbeta primers were used. Profiled with immunoSEQ multiplex PCR; TCRdb holds only in-frame clones, not every one. The sample yields around 170,000 clones, around 78% seen once. The sample was PBMCs. The receptor source for this set is a woman between 40 and 55 years old in good health and CMV-seropositive.

In this sample, this clone turned up a few times. This chain connects TRBV5-1 to TRBJ1-1; weak D call: TRBD1 (6 bases). V shed 1 base and J shed 3 bases, with 13 bases lying between them. The germline gives CDR1 SGHRS, CDR2 YFSETQ. The CDR3 contains 15 residues. This chain's CDR3 is CASSLSGTRHTEAFF. The CDR3 DNA is TGCGCCAGCAGCTTGAGCGGGACACGGCACACTGAAGCTTTCTTT.

This rearrangement joins TRBV25-1 to TRBJ2-6; D remains unclear. V lost 5 bases, J lost 0 bases, and 5 bases lay in between. The V gene's germline CDR1 is MGHDK and CDR2 SYGVNS. The CDR3 contains 14 residues. CDR3 region: CASSSLSGANVLTF. In DNA form, the CDR3 reads TGTGCCAGCAGTTCCCTCTCTGGGGCCAACGTCCTGACTTTC. The full variable domain, its missing parts supplied by reference TRBV25-1 and TRBJ2-6, is EADIYQTPRYLVIGTGKKITLECSQTMGHDKMYWYQQDPGMELHLIHYSYGVNSTEKGDLSSESTVSRIRTEHFPLTLESARPSHTSQYLCASSSLSGANVLTFGAGSRLTVL.

V gene TRBV28 combines with J gene TRBJ1-1, with 8 bases matching TRBD1. The CDR3 has 15 residues. Looked up from germline, CDR1 is MDHEN and CDR2 is SYDVKM. The trim removed 5 bases at V and 4 bases at J, leaving 9 bases unmatched. CDR3 loop: CASSLPGGAFTEAFF. CDR3 bases: TGTGCCAGCAGTCTACCAGGGGGCGCGTTCACTGAAGCTTTCTTT.

The rearrangement uses TRBV7-9 and TRBJ2-1; TRBD1 aligns across 7 bases. From germline, CDR1 is SEHNR and CDR2 FQNEAQ (reference sequence). The CDR3 contains 16 residues. Trimming removed 6 bases from V and 5 bases from J; junction bases left unmatched: 13. The CDR3 sequence: CASRPKEMTGNNEQFF. CDR3 coding DNA: TGTGCCAGCAGACCCAAGGAAATGACAGGGAACAATGAGCAGTTCTTC.

To note about this clone: A junction boundary mismatches the germline segment, possibly from a read error. The chain has TRBV7-9 and TRBJ2-1; 7 nucleotides align to TRBD2. This CDR3 contains 15 residues. Germline CDR1 SEHNR, CDR2 FQNEAQ (reference sequence). The CDR3: CSSSLGSSGHNEQFF. CDR3 DNA: TGTTCCAGCAGCTTAGGCTCTAGCGGACACAATGAGCAGTTCTTC.

This chain connects TRBV6-1 to TRBJ2-2; maybe TRBD1 (5 bases). CDR1 MNHNS and CDR2 SASEGT come from the germline V gene. The V gene lost 7 bases and the J gene lost 10 bases, with 16 bases spanning the gap. The CDR3 is 13 residues long. The CDR3 region has the DNA TGTGCCAGCATTTTCCGTCAGGGTATGGAGCTGTTTTTT. This gives the protein CASIFRQGMELFF.

The chain joins TRBV29-1 to TRBJ2-1; maybe TRBD2 (6 bases). Trimming cost V 4 bases and J 3 bases, with 22 bases left between them. In germline, CDR1 is SQVTM, CDR2 ANQGSEA. CDR3 length: 17 residues. CDR3 coding DNA: TGCAGCGTTGGTCCCGGCCGCCAAACCGGGGGCTACAATGAGCAGTTCTTC. Translation: CSVGPGRQTGGYNEQFF.